These 11 T cell receptor beta chains share one sample of origin, sequenced in a study of blood T cells in healthy people across ages. The use of a sample-barcoded 5' primer and a J-beta primer mix characterized a second PCR of roughly 6 to 11 cycles. TCRdb re-called the 5' RACE reads with MiXCR, one entry per CDR3 protein. The sample holds 800,000 or so distinct CDR3 sequences, roughly 25% seen once. These data were also filed under a second study, of T cells of mothers and their children.

Material: blood. Every receptor here comes from a boy younger than 18 in good health.

The V gene is TRBV4-1, the J gene TRBJ2-3; no definite D call. The germline V gene encodes CDR1 MGHRA and CDR2 YSYEKL. The CDR3 is 14 residues long. V dropped 0 bases and J dropped 2 bases, with 6 bases sitting between them. The CDR3 DNA follows: TGCGCCAGCAGCCAAGATCGGCCCACAGATACGCAGTATTTT. This encodes CASSQDRPTDTQYF.

The chain carries TRBV5-1 and TRBJ2-1; the match to TRBD2 covers 8 bases. Germline CDR1 SGHRS, CDR2 YFSETQ. Trimming removed 3 bases from V and 4 bases from J; junction bases left unmatched: 9. The CDR3 runs to 16 residues. The DNA for the CDR3 is TGCGCCAGCAGCTCTGGGGGACTAGGGCGTTACAATGAGCAGTTCTTC. It translates to CASSSGGLGRYNEQFF.

This clonotype was detected only a few times. The J gene is TRBJ2-5, the V gene TRBV12-3 or TRBV12-4; D unclear. The J call may be wrong; the DNA end is better matched by TRBJ2-7. The CDR3 covers 15 residues. This CDR3 reads CASSLRQSSIYEQYF. In nucleotides, the CDR3 is TGTGCCAGCAGTTTACGACAAAGTTCCATCTACGAGCAGTACTTC.

The V and J genes are TRBV10-3 and TRBJ2-5; D call uncertain. CDR1 is ENHRY, CDR2 SYGVKD, per germline. The CDR3 covers 14 residues. Between the trimmed V and J ends, which lost 10 bases and 2 bases, there was a span of 17 bases. Here the CDR3 reads CATTETQTQETQYF. CDR3 DNA sequence: TGTGCCACTACCGAGACACAAACTCAAGAGACCCAGTACTTC.

In this sample, this clonotype turned up many times. The rearrangement links TRBV6-4 to TRBJ2-3; D possibly corresponds to TRBD1 (5 bases). The germline V and J ends were trimmed by 5 bases and 0 bases, with 9 bases remaining between them. The CDR3 is made up of 14 amino acids. CDR1 and CDR2 from the germline V gene are MRHNA and SNTAGT. The DNA for the CDR3 is TGTGCCAGCAGTCTGACAGCTAGCACAGATACGCAGTATTTT. Amino acids: CASSLTASTDTQYF.

The table lists this clonotype with a count of one. V is TRBV6-2 or TRBV6-3 and J is TRBJ2-5; 8 bases are a match to TRBD1. The end of the DNA is better explained by TRBJ2-7, so the J call may be wrong. CDR1 is MNHEY and CDR2 is SVGEGT in the germline V gene. CDR3 length: 15 residues. DNA of the CDR3: TGTGCCAGCAGCACTCCAGGGACAGGATCCTACGAGCAGTACTTC. This codes for CASSTPGTGSYEQYF.

This sequence joins TRBV3-1 and TRBJ2-1; 7 nucleotides align to TRBD2. The CDR3 runs 16 residues. V was clipped by 1 base and J by 7 bases; unmatched bases: 10. Germline V CDR1 and CDR2: LGHDT, YNNKEL (reference sequence). Written as DNA, the CDR3 is TGTGCCAGCAGCCAAGGGTACGGCGGGAGTATTAATGAGCAGTTCTTC. Protein sequence: CASSQGYGGSINEQFF.

The chain couples TRBV11-2 to TRBJ2-1, with D possibly matching TRBD2 (6 bases). Looked up from germline, CDR1 is SGHAT and CDR2 is FQNNGV. Trimming removed 2 bases from V and 7 bases from J, with 18 bases in between. CDR3 length: 16 residues. This CDR3 is CASSLPLAEVVNEQFF. The CDR3 DNA follows: TGTGCCAGCAGCTTACCACTAGCAGAAGTGGTTAATGAGCAGTTCTTC. The full variable domain, completed using reference TRBV11-2 and TRBJ2-1, is EAGVAQSPRYKIIEKRQSVAFWCNPISGHATLYWYQQILGQGPKLLIQFQNNGVVDDSQLPKDRFSAERLKGVDSTLKIQPAKLEDSAVYLCASSLPLAEVVNEQFFGPGTRLTVL.

The rearrangement uses TRBV19 and TRBJ2-1; D unclear. CDR3 size: 15 residues. Per germline, CDR1 LNHDA and CDR2 SQIVND (reference sequence). V dropped 4 bases and J dropped 6 bases, with 16 bases sitting between them. The CDR3, as DNA: TGTGCCAGTAGTAGTATCAAAAACCGAGTCAATGAGCAGTTCTTC. Encoded protein: CASSSIKNRVNEQFF. The variable domain in full, with the rest retrieved from reference TRBV19 and TRBJ2-1, is DGGITQSPKYLFRKEGQNVTLSCEQNLNHDAMYWYRQDPGQGLRLIYYSQIVNDFQKGDIAEGYSVSREKKESFPLTVTSAQKNPTAFYLCASSSIKNRVNEQFFGPGTRLTVL.

This clonotype was observed a handful of times. The rearrangement links TRBV13 to TRBJ1-2, with 12 bases fitting TRBD1. Germline-derived CDR1 and CDR2 are PRHDT and FYEKMQ (reference sequence). This CDR3 has 16 residues. V was clipped by 2 bases and J by 6 bases; unmatched bases: 7. CDR3 DNA sequence: TGTGCCAGCAGCTTATCGGGACAGGGGGCGTCGGATGGCTACACCTTC. This sequence encodes CASSLSGQGASDGYTF.

The chain carries TRBV7-9 and TRBJ2-7; D possibly corresponds to TRBD1 (6 bases). V dropped 8 bases and J dropped 2 bases, with 16 bases sitting between them. CDR3 length equals 14 residues. From germline, CDR1 is SEHNR and CDR2 FQNEAQ (reference sequence). CDR3 nucleotides: TGTGCCAGCGGGATCGACAGGCCTACCTACGAGCAGTACTTC. Amino acids: CASGIDRPTYEQYF.